This T cell receptor beta chain was sequenced in a study of shared clonotypes between healthy human individuals (dated by TCRdb to the early 2020s). Regarding the study in general: A few men and a couple of women, aged 18 to 49 years, made up the cohort. For each donor, CD4 naive and CD4 memory were each run on three plates, CD8 naive on two plates, and CD8 memory on one plate. Blood TCR repertoires of four to six healthy adults were deeply sequenced to estimate repertoire size and the extent of clonotype sharing between individuals. To increase sequencing depth and limit assay-specific biases, different laboratories used diverse techniques to prepare libraries and sequence TCR repertoires. Per donor, leukapheresis produced somewhere between about 0.9 and 9.5 billion PBMCs. Broader findings and caveats from the paper: Pairwise subsampling led to the expectation that sequencing depth would affect the degree of clonotype sharing among donors. Higher generation probabilities were observed for clonotypes shared by all four sorted-subset donors than for non-shared clonotypes. Only blood was sampled, and tissue TCR repertoires likely differ from those in blood. Even with the large sequencing depth, rarefaction of the sorted-subset datasets indicated that sequencing was incomplete. Estimated clonotype richness was generally larger for naive than for memory subsets. Because the study included a small number of donors, the genetic and exposure-history diversity represented was limited. Sharing across a few donors was observed for around 4.8% of naive CD4, less than 4% of naive CD8, over 2% of memory CD4, and approximately 0.41% of memory CD8 clonotypes.

Using the deep immunoSEQ assay, multiplex PCR amplified TCR CDR3 regions from genomic DNA. For each cell subset, the extracted genomic DNA was distributed evenly across all wells of several immunoSEQ 96-well plates, and each plate served as one replicate. For sorted subsets, around 200 ng genomic DNA, equal to 30,000 to 35,000 T cell genomes, was loaded into each replicate PCR. Purified libraries were measured with a Qubit 3.0 fluorometer, size-checked on a Bioanalyzer 2100, and measured again with the KAPA Library Quantification kit. Every immunoSEQ 96-well plate was sequenced on a separate single-read 150-cycle Illumina NextSeq 550 flow cell. Regarding the original processing steps: Because the immunoSEQ output held only junctional sequences and lacked quality scores, the filtering could not match the filtering applied to full-length reads. Sequences were annotated with PyIR, a Python wrapper for IgBLAST v1.9, and V/J genes and CDR3 were assigned using IMGT germline references. Reads were removed for weak V/J assignments (E-value above 1e-6), missing CDR3, stop codons, out-of-frame junctions, or ambiguous translated residues. V3J clonotypes were defined as sequences sharing the same inferred V gene, J gene, and CDR3 amino acid sequence. The percentage overlap between two repertoires was calculated by dividing the number of shared unique clonotypes by the size of the smaller repertoire. RTK rarefaction, the Chao1 estimator, and Recon v2.1 estimates of unobserved clonotypes were used to assess repertoire richness. Generation probabilities were computed with OLGA for all TCRbeta clonotypes obtained by the gDNA method from a handful of donors. TCRdb's version of the immuneACCESS table is confined to in-frame rearrangements and falls short of the full clone set. An unresolved V gene accounts for under half of the shortfall where checked; the remainder is of unknown origin. V and J calls and clone size are as listed in that table; D and trimming were resolved from the DNA. For this sample the table gives over a million clones, of which 75% to 85% were detected only once. The ten largest clones represent 0.5% to 0.6% of the sample.

Healthy HIV-negative adults with no recently reported acute infections or vaccinations were included as donors. Only Caucasian adults living in Nashville, Tennessee, USA were represented among the donors. CD4+ T cells were enriched by magnetic negative selection, after which naive cells were positively selected on CD45RA and the negative fraction was taken as the memory subset. Blood was collected by leukapheresis, and PBMCs were isolated by Ficoll-Histopaque density gradient centrifugation and then cryopreserved in liquid nitrogen vapor phase. Purity and quantity of every magnetically sorted T cell population were checked by analytical flow cytometry. From each sorted fraction, genomic DNA was isolated and quantified by UV absorbance on a Nanodrop 2000c. The CDR3 holds 14 amino acids from the cysteine to the phenylalanine. Only the CDR3 DNA is retained, 42 bases long and in frame from the first base. Unmatched junction bases come to 1, with V trimmed by 2 bases and J by 1 base. According to the germline V gene, CDR1 reads SGHTA and CDR2 reads FQGTGA.

This clone was recorded only once. Its antigen specificity is not known. A far larger clone is just one base off, so this is likely a read error. The material sequenced was memory CD4+ T cells from PBMCs. Explained via the paper, the cell subset or site label denotes: CD45RA-negative fraction. The chain links TRBV7-3 with TRBJ1-1; 7 bases in the middle match TRBD1. The TCR was taken from a young man in good health. Some clones in this sample may be carry-over from other donors' samples. This receptor has the CDR3 CASSLQGGNTEAFF. The DNA reads as follows: TGTGCCAGCAGCTTACAGGGGGGGAACACTGAAGCTTTCTTT. Reference TRBV7-3 and TRBJ1-1 genes cover what lies past the CDR3, so the full variable domain is GAGVSQTPSNKVTEKGKYVELRCDPISGHTALYWYRQSLGQGPEFLIYFQGTGAADDSGLPNDRFFAVRPEGSVSTLKIQRTERGDSAVYLCASSLQGGNTEAFFGQGTRLTVV.